A selection of T cell receptor beta chains follows, all from one sample in a study of T-cell memory formation after mild COVID-19. Each CDR3 protein gets one entry after TCRdb re-called the 5' RACE reads with MiXCR. The sample records 560,000 or so distinct CDR3 sequences, around 16% being singletons. Sequences were obtained from PBMCs or a T cell subset sorted from them (not recorded which). The receptors originated from an adult woman who had mild COVID-19 (a few samples of this study predate the infection). Cell type and time point are not known. The CDR3 runs from the conserved cysteine through the conserved F or W. The D gene is left open where the match is weak. A clone size is listed for some rows: how often the clone was seen (once, few, many), or a class if it is expanded.

size	V	J	D	DNA	CDR3
.	TRBV6-2/TRBV6-3	TRBJ2-3	.	TGTGCCAGCACCTTAATCGGGTGGACGGACGCAGATACGCAGTATTTT	CASTLIGWTDADTQYF
few	TRBV5-5	TRBJ1-2	TRBD1	TGTGCCAGCAGCTTGTTAGACAGGGTGGTTCCAAACTATGGCTACACCTTC	CASSLLDRVVPNYGYTF
few	TRBV15	TRBJ2-7	.	TGTGCCACCAGGGACGGTGCCTACGAGCAGTACTTC	CATRDGAYEQYF
many	TRBV6-5	TRBJ2-2	.	TGTGCCAGCAGAGGGCTAGCCGGCACCGGGGAGCTGTTTTTT	CASRGLAGTGELFF
.	TRBV7-9	TRBJ2-7	TRBD1	TGTGCCAGCAGTCTATCGACAGGGCAGCCCCTATGGGAGCAGTACTTC	CASSLSTGQPLWEQYF
.	TRBV10-3	TRBJ2-3	.	TGTGCCATCAGTGAAAAGGGGGAGAGCACAGATACGCAGTATTTT	CAISEKGESTDTQYF
many	TRBV12-3/TRBV12-4	TRBJ1-1	.	TGTGCCAGCAGACATGATCGGGCCCAGGGGAGTGTTTGGACTGAAGCTTTCTTT	CASRHDRAQGSVWTEAFF
.	TRBV12-3/TRBV12-4	TRBJ1-1	.	TGTGCCGAAGGGAACACTGAAGCTTTCTTT	CAEGNTEAFF
.	TRBV9	TRBJ2-4	.	TGTGCCAGCAGCGTCCTAGACAGCCCCAAAAACATTCAGTACTTC	CASSVLDSPKNIQYF
many	TRBV12-5	TRBJ2-1	.	TGTGCTAGTGGTTCCTACAATGAGCAGTTCTTC	CASGSYNEQFF
few	TRBV20-1	TRBJ1-1	TRBD1	TGCAGTGCAGAGAGGGGCAGGGGGTTAGCTGAAGCTTTCTTT	CSAERGRGLAEAFF
few	TRBV30	TRBJ2-1	TRBD2	TGTGCCTGGAGTGTCGGACTAGGCAATGAGCAGTTCTTC	CAWSVGLGNEQFF
.	TRBV27	TRBJ2-1	.	TGTGCCAGCAGTTTTTTCCAGGGCAATGAGCAGTTCTTC	CASSFFQGNEQFF
few	TRBV18	TRBJ1-2	.	TGTGCCAGCTCATTAGAGGCGAGCTATGGCTACACCTTC	CASSLEASYGYTF
few	TRBV12-3/TRBV12-4	TRBJ2-5	.	TGTGCCAGCAGTTCTGGCGGGGCCACCCAAGAGACCCAGTACTTC	CASSSGGATQETQYF
.	TRBV3-1	TRBJ1-1	.	TGTGCCAGCAGCCAAGGGACAGAGACTGAAGCTTTCTTT	CASSQGTETEAFF
.	TRBV5-6	TRBJ1-1	TRBD1	TGTGCCAGCAGCTCCCCGGGACAGGGTAGTGGTGAAGCTTTCTTT	CASSSPGQGSGEAFF
once	TRBV7-3	TRBJ1-2	TRBD1	TGTGCCAGCAGCTCATCTCAGGGGGTTGGCTACACCTTC	CASSSSQGVGYTF
few	TRBV20-1	TRBJ1-2	.	TGCAGTGCTAGAGATCGATCCACTAACTATGGCTACACCTTC	CSARDRSTNYGYTF
.	TRBV30	TRBJ2-3	TRBD2	TGTGCCTTAAAGCGGGGGGGCTGGACAGATACGCAGTATTTT	CALKRGGWTDTQYF
few	TRBV2	TRBJ1-5	TRBD1	TGTGCCAGCAGCATAACAGGGGGCAGACAGCCCCAGCATTTT	CASSITGGRQPQHF
few	TRBV4-2	TRBJ1-5	.	TGTGCCAGCAGCCAAGATCCCGGGATCGAACAGCCCCAGCATTTT	CASSQDPGIEQPQHF
.	TRBV5-6	TRBJ1-2	TRBD1	TGTGCCAGCAGCATACCGGGACAGGGTTACGGCTACACCTTC	CASSIPGQGYGYTF
few	TRBV29-1	TRBJ1-3	.	TGCAGCGTAGTTACAGGGACCCGTGGAAACACCATATATTTT	CSVVTGTRGNTIYF
many	TRBV5-6	TRBJ2-3	.	TGTGCCAGCAGCTTGTCTAGCACAGATACGCAGTATTTT	CASSLSSTDTQYF
few	TRBV5-5	TRBJ2-5	.	.	CASSLPSGQGMETQYF
few	TRBV6-5	TRBJ2-3	.	TGTGCCAGCACGTTAAGTGGCACAGATACGCAGTATTTT	CASTLSGTDTQYF
.	TRBV6-5	TRBJ2-1	TRBD2	TGTGCCAGCAGTTACTCGATTAGCGGGGGGGCAGTGGAGCAGTTCTTC	CASSYSISGGAVEQFF
.	TRBV5-1	TRBJ1-1	.	TGCGCCAGCAGCCAGGGGAAGGGACAAACTGAAGCTTTCTTT	CASSQGKGQTEAFF
.	TRBV7-8	TRBJ1-5	.	TGTGCCAGCAGCTTAATTAGGACGAACGGGCTCGTGGGTCAGCCCCAGCATTTT	CASSLIRTNGLVGQPQHF
few	TRBV2	TRBJ2-5	TRBD1	TGTGCCAGTCAGACGGGACAGCAAGAGACCCAGTACTTC	CASQTGQQETQYF
.	TRBV6-5	TRBJ2-1	.	TGTGCCAGCACCTCAAGGGTGAATGAGCAGTTCTTC	CASTSRVNEQFF
.	TRBV27	TRBJ2-7	TRBD1	TGTGCCAGCAGTTTCGGGACAGGGAGAACCTACGAGCAGTACTTC	CASSFGTGRTYEQYF
.	TRBV24-1	TRBJ2-3	.	TGTGCCACCAGTGACCCCCGGGACTTCACAGATACGCAGTATTTT	CATSDPRDFTDTQYF
few	TRBV15	TRBJ1-1	.	TGTGCCACCAGCAGAGAGAGGGTTGACACTGAAGCTTTCTTT	CATSRERVDTEAFF
few	TRBV4-2	TRBJ2-2	TRBD2	TGTGCCAGCAGCCAAGCCTCTAGCGGGAGGAACACCGGGGAGCTGTTTTTT	CASSQASSGRNTGELFF
once	TRBV19	TRBJ2-7	.	TGTGCCAGTAGTATAGTGGGGACGGACTACGAGCAGTACTTC	CASSIVGTDYEQYF
.	TRBV12-3/TRBV12-4	TRBJ1-1	.	TGTGCCAGCAGGCAAGGGTTCGCAGACACTGAAGCTTTCTTT	CASRQGFADTEAFF
few	TRBV3-1	TRBJ2-3	TRBD2	TGTGCCAGCAGCCAAGATGGGTCGACTAGCGGGAGAGAGGTTCGCACAGATACGCAGTATTTT	CASSQDGSTSGREVRTDTQYF
few	TRBV27	TRBJ2-1	TRBD2	TGTGCCAGCAGTTTACAGGGCGGGGGGGCACTTAATGAGCAGTTCTTC	CASSLQGGGALNEQFF
many	TRBV3-1	TRBJ2-1	TRBD2	TGTGCCAGCAGCCAAGGGGTTGGCGGGAGCTCCTACAATGAGCAGTTCTTC	CASSQGVGGSSYNEQFF
many	TRBV7-3	TRBJ2-1	.	TGTGCCAGCAGCTTAACTAGCAATGAGCAGTTCTTC	CASSLTSNEQFF
.	TRBV14	TRBJ1-1	.	TGTGCCAGCGCGAGAGGGACATCAGGGTCGGCGAACACTGAAGCTTTCTTT	CASARGTSGSANTEAFF
few	TRBV4-3	TRBJ2-1	.	TGCGCCAGCAGCCAAGAGGTTCCTTCTGGCAATGAGCAGTTCTTC	CASSQEVPSGNEQFF
many	TRBV5-1	TRBJ2-5	.	TGCGCCAGCAGCGATGCTGGGGTTACGGCCGAGACCCAGTACTTC	CASSDAGVTAETQYF
few	TRBV20-1	TRBJ2-3	.	TGCAGTGCTAGCGGAGTTTGGCGGGCGGCGCAGTATTTT	CSASGVWRAAQYF
many	TRBV11-2	TRBJ2-5	TRBD2	TGTGCCAGCAGACCGCTGCGGGGGGGCCTAAGGGAGACCCAGTACTTC	CASRPLRGGLRETQYF
.	TRBV21-1	TRBJ2-7	.	TGTGCCAGCGCGGGCGAAGCGGGAGGCTTAACCTACGAGCAGTACTTC	CASAGEAGGLTYEQYF
many	TRBV24-1	TRBJ2-3	TRBD2	TGTGCCACCAGTGACCATAGAGGACTAGCGGGGGTGTCAGATACGCAGTATTTT	CATSDHRGLAGVSDTQYF
.	TRBV18	TRBJ1-4	.	TGTGCCAGCTCATCTACTGGCACAACTAATGAAAAACTGTTTTTT	CASSSTGTTNEKLFF
.	TRBV27	TRBJ2-3	TRBD2	TGTGCCAGCAGTATCGGGACTAGCGGGAGGTACCCCACAGATACGCAGTATTTT	CASSIGTSGRYPTDTQYF
.	TRBV5-1	TRBJ2-7	TRBD2	TGCGCCAGCAGCCCTCGGGGTAGCGGGACTTCCTACGAGCAGTACTTC	CASSPRGSGTSYEQYF
few	TRBV15	TRBJ2-3	.	TGTGCCACCAGCACCCGACGGGCTGACACAGATACGCAGTATTTT	CATSTRRADTDTQYF
.	TRBV13	TRBJ2-2	TRBD1	TGTGCCAGCAGCTCCGACAGGGCCCCGAACACCGGGGAGCTGTTTTTT	CASSSDRAPNTGELFF
.	TRBV12-3/TRBV12-4	TRBJ2-2	.	TGTGCCAGCAGGTCACCGGGGTCGAGCACCGGGGAGCTGTTTTTT	CASRSPGSSTGELFF
.	TRBV24-1	TRBJ2-7	.	TGTGCCACCAGTGACCCGGGGCGCCTCTACGAGCAGTACTTC	CATSDPGRLYEQYF